Described below is a single TCR beta chain sequence and its context. This clonotype showed up many times. The antigen it binds to is not known. Within one base of it there is no much larger clone, and no base qualities were kept. This sample stems from a study of CD8 T cells in ankylosing spondylitis (dated by TCRdb to about 2017). Describing the broader study: To find TCR variants linked to disease, the study profiled T cell receptor beta repertoires in ankylosing spondylitis patients and healthy donors. Peripheral blood samples were taken, and synovial fluid was additionally collected from ankylosing spondylitis patients. The full study cohort comprised 25 or so ankylosing spondylitis patients and 110 or so healthy donors.

The sequencing machine was an Illumina HiSeq 2500. Quantitative 5'-RACE with molecular barcodes was used to prepare TCR beta libraries. The authors' pipeline ran thus. Disease-linked TCR variants were identified with a new computational method built on a probabilistic model of VDJ rearrangement. The raw public reads went through TCRdb reprocessing: fastp at Q25, MiXCR clone calling, in-frame beta chains kept. Each record represents a unique CDR3 protein, reported with the most common genes and DNA among its rows. What appears here as the V and J calls and clone size reflects TCRdb's work, not the paper's. The sample profile shows 300,000 to 400,000 distinct CDR3 sequences; around a tenth of them were found once. Of the sample, roughly 9.2% is held by the ten largest clones. Summary of the overall study and its limitations: Significant enrichment of the disease-linked clones was reported in matched synovial fluid samples from ankylosing spondylitis patients. Blood from ankylosing spondylitis patients appeared to be characterized by a TCR beta motif composed of 7 to 9 highly homologous amino acid variants. Some of the motif variants had been reported before in the synovial fluid and blood of reactive arthritis patients, a finding that suggests common disease-initiation mechanisms. The disease-linked clones had a CD8+ phenotype and were found at relatively low frequencies in peripheral blood.

From cysteine to phenylalanine, the CDR3 is 16 amino acids long. Kept here is only the CDR3 DNA, which spans 48 bases and is read in frame from base 1. Trimming takes 6 bases off V and 4 bases off J; junction bases not matched to a gene: 14. The germline V gene (reference sequence) gives CDR1 as DFQATT and CDR2 as SNEGSKA. The receptor comes from a female donor with ankylosing spondylitis or in good health (not recorded which). Material for sequencing was blood, either unsorted or a sorted T cell fraction (not recorded which). The chain uses TRBV20-1 and TRBJ2-2, with TRBD1 matching 7 junction bases. In nucleotide form, the sequence is TGCAGTGCCAGTCGTACCGGGACAGTACTCACCGGGGAGCTGTTTTTT. Its amino acids are CSASRTGTVLTGELFF.